These 25 T cell receptor beta chains originate from one sample sequenced in a study of T cell responses to AZD1222 COVID-19 vaccine. Profiling relied on immunoSEQ multiplex PCR, and the TCRdb table lists in-frame clones only, not all of them. The sample consists of about 160,000 clones, approximately 91% of them appearing once. The sample in question was peripheral blood, obtained on day 0 of AZD1222 vaccination. These receptors all come from an adult in good health.

V is TRBV7-2 and J is TRBJ2-5, with D perhaps TRBD1 or TRBD2 (6 bases each). Germline loops: CDR1 SGHTA, CDR2 FQGNSA. The CDR3 totals 16 residues. The V end was cut by 0 bases, the J end by 2 bases, with 13 bases between. CDR3 sequence (DNA): TGTGCCAGCAGCTTAGCGTCGACGGGGGCGCAAGAGACCCAGTACTTC. This codes for CASSLASTGAQETQYF.

The CDR3 bases are TGCAGCGTTGTATCGGTAAAACCAGGGACCTCTGGAAACACCATATATTTT. Its protein is CSVVSVKPGTSGNTIYF. The genes are TRBV29-1 and TRBJ1-3, with D maybe TRBD1 (5 bases). Germline V gene data show CDR1 as SQVTM and CDR2 as ANQGSEA. Trimming pared 4 bases from V and 0 bases from J, leaving 19 bases between. The CDR3 has 17 amino acids.

The genes are TRBV9 and TRBJ1-6; 9 bases align to TRBD1. Looked up from germline, CDR1 is SGDLS and CDR2 is YYNGEE. Unmatched junction bases numbered 5, after V lost 3 bases and J lost 7 bases. There are 15 residues in the CDR3. The CDR3 DNA follows: TGTGCCAGCAGCGCCCGGGACAGGGACAATTCACCCCTCCACTTT. This gives the protein CASSARDRDNSPLHF. The entire variable domain, with the rest obtained from reference TRBV9 and TRBJ1-6, is as follows: DSGVTQTPKHLITATGQRVTLRCSPRSGDLSVYWYQQSLDQGLQFLIQYYNGEERAKGNILERFSAQQFPDLHSELNLSSLELGDSALYFCASSARDRDNSPLHFGNGTRLTVT.

This clone was found once. The chain uses TRBV4-3 and TRBJ1-2; D is unclear. Germline lookup yields CDR1 LGHNA and CDR2 YSLEER. The CDR3 contains 15 residues. Trimming shortened V by 0 bases and J by 7 bases, and 15 bases separated the two germline ends. Here the CDR3 DNA reads TGCGCCAGCAGCCAAGATCGGCAGGACGGGCGTGGCTACACCTTC. Amino acids: CASSQDRQDGRGYTF.

Here the CDR3 reads CASSLSARREQYF. CDR3 in DNA: TGTGCCAGCAGTTTAAGTGCCCGACGGGAGCAGTACTTC. The J gene is TRBJ2-7, the V gene TRBV28; D unclear. Trimming pared 2 bases from V and 7 bases from J, leaving 12 bases between. Germline-derived CDR1 and CDR2 are MDHEN and SYDVKM. CDR3 length: 13 residues. The entire variable domain, with the rest obtained from reference TRBV28 and TRBJ2-7, is as follows: DVKVTQSSRYLVKRTGEKVFLECVQDMDHENMFWYRQDPGLGLRLIYFSYDVKMKEKGDIPEGYSVSREKKERFSLILESASTNQTSMYLCASSLSARREQYFGPGTRLTVT.

J is TRBJ1-2 and V is TRBV5-4, with D unclear. This CDR3 comprises 16 residues. V lost 0 bases and J lost 4, with 16 bases in between. Germline V gene lookup returns CDR1 SGHNT and CDR2 YYREEE (reference sequence). The CDR3 coding sequence is TGTGCCAGCAGCTTGGAATATCCGGGGTCCGGCTATGGCTACACCTTC. This codes for CASSLEYPGSGYGYTF.

This chain connects TRBV5-1 to TRBJ2-7; TRBD2 matches at 14 bases. Germline CDR1 reads SGHRS; CDR2 reads YFSETQ. The J segment lost 3 bases and the V segment lost 3 bases, leaving 17 bases of the junction unmatched. The CDR3 is 20 residues long. CDR3 protein: CASSSPGLAGGGVGIYEQYF. The CDR3 DNA follows: TGCGCCAGCAGCTCCCCTGGACTAGCGGGAGGAGGGGTAGGGATCTACGAGCAGTACTTC.

This chain connects TRBV7-8 to TRBJ2-5; TRBD2 agrees at 9 bases. V was pared by 3 bases and J by 0 bases, with 8 bases of the junction left unmatched. The CDR3 sequence is 17 residues long. Germline V gives CDR1 SGHVS, CDR2 FQNEAQ. The CDR3, as DNA: TGTGCCAGCAGCTTGACCAGCGGGGGGCTATACCAAGAGACCCAGTACTTC. Protein sequence: CASSLTSGGLYQETQYF.

The chain couples TRBV4-1 to TRBJ1-1; D unresolved. The CDR3 runs to 15 residues. Looked up from germline, CDR1 is MGHRA and CDR2 is YSYEKL. Trimming took off 1 base at V and 0 bases at J, with 9 bases between the two ends. CDR3: CASSQGPGMNTEAFF. In DNA form, the CDR3 reads TGCGCCAGCAGCCAAGGTCCGGGGATGAACACTGAAGCTTTCTTT.

The chain couples TRBV28 to TRBJ2-7; weak D call: TRBD2 (6 bases). Germline V gene lookup returns CDR1 MDHEN and CDR2 SYDVKM. CDR3 length: 15 amino acids. Trimming pared 9 bases from V and 0 bases from J, leaving 18 bases between. The CDR3 loop is CASGGLLGNSYEQYF. DNA for the CDR3: TGTGCCAGTGGGGGACTTTTGGGAAACTCCTACGAGCAGTACTTC.

V is TRBV18 and J is TRBJ2-7; possibly TRBD2 for D (5 bases). In germline, CDR1 is KGHSH, CDR2 LQKENI. CDR3 length equals 13 residues. With 2 bases removed from V and 2 bases from J, the gap between germline ends came to 7 bases. The CDR3 spells CASSPVGAYEQYF. The CDR3 nucleotides read TGTGCCAGCTCACCAGTCGGGGCCTACGAGCAGTACTTC.

The CDR3 DNA sequence: TGTGCCAGCAGCTTCGGCAGCGGGAGGGGAAATGAGCAGTTCTTC. Protein product: CASSFGSGRGNEQFF. V is TRBV11-2 and J is TRBJ2-1; TRBD2 aligns across 10 bases. CDR1 SGHAT and CDR2 FQNNGV come from the germline V gene. J was trimmed by 7 bases and V by 3 bases; bases with no gene match: 6. This CDR3 has 15 amino acids.

V gene TRBV5-4 combines with J gene TRBJ2-5, with 7 bases fitting TRBD1. Germline CDR1 reads SGHNT; CDR2 reads YYREEE (reference sequence). Trimming removed 4 bases from V and 2 bases from J; junction bases left unmatched: 5. This CDR3 is built from 14 residues. CDR3 coding DNA: TGTGCCAGCAGCAAGGACAGGAGACAAGAGACCCAGTACTTC. The encoded protein is CASSKDRRQETQYF.

The V call is TRBV5-4, the J call TRBJ1-1, with D perhaps TRBD1 (5 bases). Germline CDR1 is SGHNT and CDR2 is YYREEE (reference sequence). This CDR3 contains 12 residues. Trimming stripped 5 bases from V and 4 bases from J, with 9 bases between. CDR3 loop: CASRTDTTEAFF. CDR3 in DNA: TGTGCCAGCAGGACGGACACCACTGAAGCTTTCTTT.

The gene calls are TRBV4-3 and TRBJ1-2; TRBD1 agrees at 7 bases. J was trimmed by 7 bases and V by 6 bases; bases with no gene match: 5. Germline V gene data show CDR1 as LGHNA and CDR2 as YSLEER. CDR3 size: 12 residues. CDR3 in amino acids: CASRQGSGGYTF. The CDR3 bases are TGCGCCAGCAGACAGGGGTCAGGTGGCTACACCTTC.

Here the CDR3 DNA reads TGCGCCAGCAGGGAGGGGGCGAGGAACACTGAAGCTTTCTTT. Amino acids: CASREGARNTEAFF. The chain is built from TRBV10-2 and TRBJ1-1, with 7 bases lining up with TRBD1. The length of the CDR3 is 14 residues. Germline V gene lookup returns CDR1 WSHSY and CDR2 SAAADI. The V gene end was trimmed by 6 bases and the J gene end by 1 base; junction bases not matched to a gene: 5.

The V call is TRBV19, the J call TRBJ1-1; no definite D call. The CDR3 runs to 14 residues. Germline V gene data show CDR1 as LNHDA and CDR2 as SQIVND (reference sequence). The V end was cut by 2 bases, the J end by 0 bases, with 7 bases between. CDR3 in amino acids: CASSITRLNTEAFF. The CDR3 region has the DNA TGTGCCAGTAGTATAACTCGACTGAACACTGAAGCTTTCTTT.

The chain carries TRBV28 and TRBJ1-5, with D maybe TRBD1 (5 bases). The V end was cut by 6 bases, the J end by 7 bases, with 16 bases between. The CDR3 sequence is 14 residues long. Germline V gene lookup returns CDR1 MDHEN and CDR2 SYDVKM. CDR3 protein: CASSPPGEGQPQHF. CDR3 nucleotides: TGTGCCAGCAGCCCGCCGGGGGAGGGACAGCCCCAGCATTTT.

The V and J genes are TRBV28 and TRBJ1-3, with D unresolved. The CDR3 length is 13 residues. V was shortened by 2 bases and J by 5 bases, with 7 bases between the two germline ends. Per germline, CDR1 MDHEN and CDR2 SYDVKM. The DNA for the CDR3 is TGTGCCAGCAGTTTACCCCTAAGAAACACCATATATTTT. The encoded protein is CASSLPLRNTIYF.

This chain joins TRBV11-2 and TRBJ2-2, with TRBD2 matching 14 bases. The CDR3 sequence is 19 residues long. Germline loops: CDR1 SGHAT, CDR2 FQNNGV. V gave up 1 base and J gave up 0 bases; unmatched junction bases: 4. The CDR3 loop reads CASSLVGTSGGPNTGELFF. The CDR3 DNA follows: TGTGCCAGCAGCTTAGTTGGGACTAGCGGGGGTCCGAACACCGGGGAGCTGTTTTTT. Looking up the rest from reference TRBV11-2 and TRBJ2-2 gives the full variable domain: EAGVAQSPRYKIIEKRQSVAFWCNPISGHATLYWYQQILGQGPKLLIQFQNNGVVDDSQLPKDRFSAERLKGVDSTLKIQPAKLEDSAVYLCASSLVGTSGGPNTGELFFGEGSRLTVL.

The chain carries TRBV2 and TRBJ2-2, with 10 bases that match TRBD2. Trimming took 5 bases from V and 1 from J; bases not matched to a gene: 4. The CDR3 length is 16 residues. The germline V gene encodes CDR1 SNHLY and CDR2 FYNNEI. Written as DNA, the CDR3 is TGTGCCAGCAGTCCACGACTAGCGGGGAACACCGGGGAGCTGTTTTTT. Translated, it gives CASSPRLAGNTGELFF. The full variable domain, with the rest looked up from reference TRBV2 and TRBJ2-2, is EPEVTQTPSHQVTQMGQEVILRCVPISNHLYFYWYRQILGQKVEFLVSFYNNEISEKSEIFDDQFSVERPDGSNFTLKIRSTKLEDSAMYFCASSPRLAGNTGELFFGEGSRLTVL.

The CDR3 region has the DNA TGTGCCAGCAGCCAATCTACTCGGGGAGCCCAGTACTTC. It codes for CASSQSTRGAQYF. The chain combines TRBV16 with TRBJ2-5, with D possibly TRBD2 on 5 matching bases. Germline values: CDR1 KGHSY, CDR2 FQNENV. The CDR3 is 13 residues long. Trimming shortened V by 0 bases and J by 9 bases, and 11 bases separated the two germline ends.

The rearrangement uses TRBV28 and TRBJ2-2; maybe TRBD2 (6 bases). Germline CDR1 and CDR2: MDHEN and SYDVKM. Trimming took 4 bases from V and 9 from J, leaving 21 bases between them. This CDR3 has 16 residues. CDR3 protein: CASSSRTGSEGWELFF. Here the CDR3 DNA reads TGTGCCAGCAGTTCACGAACCGGGAGCGAGGGCTGGGAGCTGTTTTTT.

The chain uses TRBV12-5 and TRBJ2-5; 8 bases agree with TRBD2. The length of the CDR3 is 16 residues. With V trimmed by 0 bases and J by 5 bases, 8 bases remained unmatched. Per the germline V gene, CDR1 is LGHNT and CDR2 is FRNRAP. The CDR3 spells CASGLVAGGLGETQYF. DNA for the CDR3: TGTGCTAGTGGTTTGGTGGCGGGGGGCCTCGGGGAGACCCAGTACTTC.

This clone was seen a single time. The rearrangement joins TRBV19 to TRBJ1-6; 7 bases are shared with TRBD1. CDR1 LNHDA and CDR2 SQIVND come from the germline V gene (reference sequence). V lost 7 bases, J lost 6 bases, and 6 bases stayed unmatched. The CDR3 covers 14 residues. In DNA form, the CDR3 reads TGTGCCAGTACCCCAAGACAGGGTAATTCACCCCTCCACTTT. Its protein product is CASTPRQGNSPLHF.